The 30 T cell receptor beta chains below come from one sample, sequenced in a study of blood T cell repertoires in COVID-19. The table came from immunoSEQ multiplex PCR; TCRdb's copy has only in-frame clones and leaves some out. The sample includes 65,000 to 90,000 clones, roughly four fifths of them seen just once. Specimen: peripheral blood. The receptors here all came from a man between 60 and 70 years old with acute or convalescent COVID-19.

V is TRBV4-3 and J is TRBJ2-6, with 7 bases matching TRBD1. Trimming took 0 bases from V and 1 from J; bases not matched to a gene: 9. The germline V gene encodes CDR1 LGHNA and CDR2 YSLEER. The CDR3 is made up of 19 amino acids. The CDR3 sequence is CASSQDLSDRPSGANVLTF. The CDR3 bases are TGCGCCAGCAGCCAAGATCTGTCGGACAGGCCTTCTGGGGCCAACGTCCTGACTTTC.

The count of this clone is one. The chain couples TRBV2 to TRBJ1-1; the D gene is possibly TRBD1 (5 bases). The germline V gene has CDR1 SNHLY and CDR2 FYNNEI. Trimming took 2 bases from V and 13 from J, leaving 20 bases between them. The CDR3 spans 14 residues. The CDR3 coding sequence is TGTGCCAGCAGTGAAAGGTCCCTCAGGGCAAAGGGTTTCTTT. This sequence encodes CASSERSLRAKGFF.

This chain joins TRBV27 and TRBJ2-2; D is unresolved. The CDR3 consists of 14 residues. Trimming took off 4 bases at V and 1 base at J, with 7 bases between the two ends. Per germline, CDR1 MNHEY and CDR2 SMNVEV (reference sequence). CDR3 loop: CASSYSLNTGELFF. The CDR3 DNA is TGTGCCAGCAGTTACTCATTGAACACCGGGGAGCTGTTTTTT.

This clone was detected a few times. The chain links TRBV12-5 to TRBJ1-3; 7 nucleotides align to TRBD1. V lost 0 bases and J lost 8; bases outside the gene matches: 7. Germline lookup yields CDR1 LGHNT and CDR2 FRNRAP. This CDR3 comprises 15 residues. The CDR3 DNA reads TGTGCTAGTGGTTTGGTATTGGGACAGATGGACACCATATATTTT. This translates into CASGLVLGQMDTIYF.

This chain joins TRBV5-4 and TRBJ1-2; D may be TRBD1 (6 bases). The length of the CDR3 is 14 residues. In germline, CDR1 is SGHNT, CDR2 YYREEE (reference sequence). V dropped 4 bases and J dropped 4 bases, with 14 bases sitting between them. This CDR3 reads CASSTGTSGYGYTF. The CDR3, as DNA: TGTGCCAGCAGCACCGGGACATCTGGCTATGGCTACACCTTC.

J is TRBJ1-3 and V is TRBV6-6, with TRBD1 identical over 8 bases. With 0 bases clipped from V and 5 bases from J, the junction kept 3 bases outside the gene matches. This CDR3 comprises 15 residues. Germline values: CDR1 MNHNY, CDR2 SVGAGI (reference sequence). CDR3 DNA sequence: TGTGCCAGCAGTTACTCCACAGGGGGGAGAAACACCATATATTTT. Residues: CASSYSTGGRNTIYF.

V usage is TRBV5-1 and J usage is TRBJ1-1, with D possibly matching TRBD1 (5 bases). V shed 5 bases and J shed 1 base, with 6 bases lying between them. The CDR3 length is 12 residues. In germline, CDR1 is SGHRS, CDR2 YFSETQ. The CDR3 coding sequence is TGCGCCAGCAGACAGGCGAACACTGAAGCTTTCTTT. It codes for CASRQANTEAFF.

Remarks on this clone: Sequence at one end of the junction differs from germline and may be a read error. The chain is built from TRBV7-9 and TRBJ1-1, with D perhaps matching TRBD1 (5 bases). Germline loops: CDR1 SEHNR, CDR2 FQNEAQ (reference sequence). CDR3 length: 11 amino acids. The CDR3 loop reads CASSLGLGGVF. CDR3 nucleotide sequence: TGTGCCAGCAGCTTAGGACTCGGGGGGGTCTTT. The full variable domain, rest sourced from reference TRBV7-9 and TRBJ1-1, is DTGVSQNPRHKITKRGQNVTFRCDPISEHNRLYWYRQTLGQGPEFLTYFQNEAQLEKSRLLSDRFSAERPKGSFSTLEIQRTEQGDSAMYLCASSLGLGGVFGQGTRLTVV.

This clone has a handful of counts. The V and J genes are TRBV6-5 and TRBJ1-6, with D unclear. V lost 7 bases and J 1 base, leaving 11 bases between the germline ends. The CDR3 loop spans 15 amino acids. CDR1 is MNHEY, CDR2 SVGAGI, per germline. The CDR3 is CASIPTGSYNSPLHF. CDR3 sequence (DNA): TGTGCCAGCATCCCAACGGGATCCTATAATTCACCCCTCCACTTT.

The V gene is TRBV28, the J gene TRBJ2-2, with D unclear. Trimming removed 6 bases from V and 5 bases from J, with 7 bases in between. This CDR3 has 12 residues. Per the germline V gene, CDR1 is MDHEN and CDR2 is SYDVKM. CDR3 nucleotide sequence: TGTGCCAGCAGGACTCTTACCGGGGAGCTGTTTTTT. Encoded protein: CASRTLTGELFF.

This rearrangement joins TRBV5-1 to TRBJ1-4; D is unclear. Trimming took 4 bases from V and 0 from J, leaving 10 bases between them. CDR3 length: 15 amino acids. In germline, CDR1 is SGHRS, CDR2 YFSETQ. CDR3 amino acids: CASSTTGATNEKLFF. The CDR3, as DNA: TGCGCCAGCAGCACAACCGGGGCAACTAATGAAAAACTGTTTTTT.

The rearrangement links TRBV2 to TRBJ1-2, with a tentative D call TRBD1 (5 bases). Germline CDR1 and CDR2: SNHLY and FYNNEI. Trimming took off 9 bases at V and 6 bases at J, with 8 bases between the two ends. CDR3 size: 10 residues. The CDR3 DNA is TGTGCCAGTTACAGGAATGGCTACACCTTC. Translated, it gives CASYRNGYTF.

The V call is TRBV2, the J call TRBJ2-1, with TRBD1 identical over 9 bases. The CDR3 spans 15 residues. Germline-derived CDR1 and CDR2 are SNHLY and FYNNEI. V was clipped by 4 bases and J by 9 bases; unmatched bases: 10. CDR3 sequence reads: CASSVAGQGLGEQFF. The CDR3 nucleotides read TGTGCCAGCAGTGTTGCGGGACAGGGTTTAGGTGAGCAGTTCTTC.

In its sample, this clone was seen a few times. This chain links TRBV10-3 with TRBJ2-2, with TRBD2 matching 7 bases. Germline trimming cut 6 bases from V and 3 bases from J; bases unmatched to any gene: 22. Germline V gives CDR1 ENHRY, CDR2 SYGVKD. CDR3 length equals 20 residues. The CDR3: CAISPGLAEDSPVYTGELFF. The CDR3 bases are TGTGCCATCAGCCCGGGGCTAGCGGAAGATAGCCCGGTTTACACCGGGGAGCTGTTTTTT.

Here the CDR3 DNA reads TGCGCCAGCAGCTTAGGAGTTCGCGAGCAGTACTTC. The encoded protein is CASSLGVREQYF. The chain has TRBV5-1 and TRBJ2-7; no definite D call. This CDR3 region has 12 residues. The germline gives CDR1 SGHRS, CDR2 YFSETQ. V lost 2 bases to trimming and J lost 6 bases, with 9 bases between them.

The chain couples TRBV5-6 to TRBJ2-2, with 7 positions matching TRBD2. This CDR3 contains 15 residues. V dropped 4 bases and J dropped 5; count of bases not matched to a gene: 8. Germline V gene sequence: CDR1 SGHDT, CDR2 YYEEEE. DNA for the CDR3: TGTGCCAGCAGCGAGACCCTCGGGAGGACCGGGGAGCTGTTTTTT. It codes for CASSETLGRTGELFF.

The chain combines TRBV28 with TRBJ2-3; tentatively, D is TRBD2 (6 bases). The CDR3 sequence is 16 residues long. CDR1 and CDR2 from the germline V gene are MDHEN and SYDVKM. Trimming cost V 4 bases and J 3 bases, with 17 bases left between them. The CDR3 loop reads CASSSAGLGSTDTQYF. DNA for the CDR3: TGTGCCAGCAGTTCCGCGGGGCTGGGAAGTACAGATACGCAGTATTTT.

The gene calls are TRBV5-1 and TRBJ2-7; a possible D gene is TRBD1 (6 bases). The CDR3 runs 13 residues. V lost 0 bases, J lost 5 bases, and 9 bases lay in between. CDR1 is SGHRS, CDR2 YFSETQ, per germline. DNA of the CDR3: TGCGCCAGCAGCTTGGACAGGGCGGACGAGCAGTACTTC. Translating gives CASSLDRADEQYF.

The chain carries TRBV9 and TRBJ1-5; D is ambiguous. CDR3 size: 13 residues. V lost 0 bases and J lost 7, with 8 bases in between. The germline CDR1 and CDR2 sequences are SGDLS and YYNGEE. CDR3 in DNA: TGTGCCAGCAGCGTAGCTCCTGGCCAGCCCCAGCATTTT. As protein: CASSVAPGQPQHF.

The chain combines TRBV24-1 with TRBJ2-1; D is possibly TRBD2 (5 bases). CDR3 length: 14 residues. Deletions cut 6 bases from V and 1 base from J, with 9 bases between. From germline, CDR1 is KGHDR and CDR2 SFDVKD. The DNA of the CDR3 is TGTGCCACCAGTCCCAGCGGTTCCTACAATGAGCAGTTCTTC. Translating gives CATSPSGSYNEQFF.

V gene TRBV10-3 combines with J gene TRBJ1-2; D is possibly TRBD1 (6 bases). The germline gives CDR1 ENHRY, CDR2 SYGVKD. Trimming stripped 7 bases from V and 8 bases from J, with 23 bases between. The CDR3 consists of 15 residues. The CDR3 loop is CAIINTTGPWGGYTF. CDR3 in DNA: TGTGCCATCATTAATACGACAGGCCCTTGGGGAGGCTACACCTTC.

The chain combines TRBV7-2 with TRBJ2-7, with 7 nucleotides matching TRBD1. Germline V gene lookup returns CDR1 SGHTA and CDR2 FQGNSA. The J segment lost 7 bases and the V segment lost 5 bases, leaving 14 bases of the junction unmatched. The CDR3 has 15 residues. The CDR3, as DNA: TGTGCCAGCAGCCCCGGGACAGAAGGGTTTTGGGAGCAGTACTTC. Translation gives CASSPGTEGFWEQYF.

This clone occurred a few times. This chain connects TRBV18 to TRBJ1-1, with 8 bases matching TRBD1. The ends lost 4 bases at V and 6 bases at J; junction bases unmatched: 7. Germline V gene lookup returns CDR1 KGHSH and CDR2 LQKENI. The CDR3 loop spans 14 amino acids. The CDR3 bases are TGTGCCAGCTCACTGGACAGGGATAGAGCTGAAGCTTTCTTT. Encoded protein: CASSLDRDRAEAFF.

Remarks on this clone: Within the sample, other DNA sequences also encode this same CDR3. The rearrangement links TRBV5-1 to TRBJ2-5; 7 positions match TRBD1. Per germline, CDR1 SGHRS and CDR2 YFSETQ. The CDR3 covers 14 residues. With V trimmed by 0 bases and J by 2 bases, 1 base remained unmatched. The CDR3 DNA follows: TGCGCCAGCAGCTTGGGGGACAGTCAAGAGACCCAGTACTTC. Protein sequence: CASSLGDSQETQYF.

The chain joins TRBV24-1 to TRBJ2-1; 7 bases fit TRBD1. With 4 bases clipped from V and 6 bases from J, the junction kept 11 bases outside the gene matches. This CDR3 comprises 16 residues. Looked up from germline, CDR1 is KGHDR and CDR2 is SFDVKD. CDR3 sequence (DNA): TGTGCCACCAGTGAGACCGGGACAGACCTGCCCAATGAGCAGTTCTTC. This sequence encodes CATSETGTDLPNEQFF.

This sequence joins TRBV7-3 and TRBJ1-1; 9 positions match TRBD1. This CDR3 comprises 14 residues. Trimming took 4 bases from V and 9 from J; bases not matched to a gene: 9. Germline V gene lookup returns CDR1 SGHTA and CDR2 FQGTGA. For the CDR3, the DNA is TGTGCCAGCAGCTCTCCCCAGACAGGGGGAAAAGCTTTCTTT. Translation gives CASSSPQTGGKAFF.

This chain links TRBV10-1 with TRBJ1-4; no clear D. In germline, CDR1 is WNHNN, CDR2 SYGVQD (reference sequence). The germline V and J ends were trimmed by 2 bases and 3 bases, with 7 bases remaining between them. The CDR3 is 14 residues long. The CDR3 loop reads CASSEAEPNEKLFF. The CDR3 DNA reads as TGCGCCAGCAGTGAGGCAGAACCTAATGAAAAACTGTTTTTT.

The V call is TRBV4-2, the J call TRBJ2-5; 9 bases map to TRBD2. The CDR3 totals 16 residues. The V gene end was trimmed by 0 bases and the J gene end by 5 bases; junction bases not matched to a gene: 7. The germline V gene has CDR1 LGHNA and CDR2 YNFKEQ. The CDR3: CASSQDPAGGQETQYF. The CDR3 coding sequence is TGTGCCAGCAGCCAAGACCCCGCGGGGGGGCAGGAGACCCAGTACTTC.

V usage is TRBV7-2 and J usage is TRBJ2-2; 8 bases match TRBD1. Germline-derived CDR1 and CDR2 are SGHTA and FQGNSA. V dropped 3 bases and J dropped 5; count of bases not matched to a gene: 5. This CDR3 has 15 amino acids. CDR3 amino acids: CASSLATGGTGELFF. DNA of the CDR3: TGTGCCAGCAGCTTGGCCACAGGGGGGACCGGGGAGCTGTTTTTT.

CDR3 DNA sequence: TGTGCCAGCAGGCCTACAGGGGGCGCGGGCTATGGCTACACCTTC. Translating it yields CASRPTGGAGYGYTF. This sequence joins TRBV6-5 and TRBJ1-2; 9 bases are shared with TRBD1. V was clipped by 6 bases and J by 4 bases; unmatched bases: 9. CDR1 is MNHEY and CDR2 is SVGAGI in the germline V gene. The CDR3 spans 15 residues.